The T cell receptor beta chain described here comes from a study of cytomegalovirus exposure and HLA in healthy donors. 13 Jbeta primers and 60 Vbeta primers were used for the PCR. The protocol was immunoSEQ multiplex PCR, while the TCRdb copy is restricted to in-frame clones and leaves out a portion. The sample holds about 130,000 clones. Germline-derived CDR1 and CDR2 are SEHNR and FQNEAQ (reference sequence). This CDR3 region has 15 residues. The germline V and J ends were trimmed by 5 bases and 5 bases, with 15 bases remaining between them. V gene TRBV7-9 combines with J gene TRBJ1-4, with D perhaps matching TRBD1 (6 bases). The receptor was isolated from a woman aged 40 to 55 in good health and CMV-seropositive. Material: PBMCs. CDR3 sequence: CASSPTDSENEKLFF. The CDR3 DNA is TGTGCCAGCAGCCCGACGGACAGCGAGAATGAAAAACTGTTTTTT.